This T cell receptor (beta chain) comes out of a study of shared clonotypes between healthy human individuals. General study findings and limits: The study found roughly 5.3% of naive CD4 clonotypes shared across several donors. Donor clonotype sharing was expected to depend on sequencing depth.

As concerns this clone: Its antigen is unidentified. Other DNA sequences within the sample encode an identical CDR3.

The CDR3 spans 14 residues. Deletions cut 0 bases from V and 4 bases from J, with 7 bases between. Germline loops: CDR1 SGHRS, CDR2 YFSETQ. The assay was immunoSEQ multiplex PCR, and TCRdb's table has in-frame clones only and misses some. The data contain approximately 1.5 million clones, approximately 98% of them singletons. The clonotype comes from a man aged 25 to 45 in good health. Sequenced material: naive CD4+ T cells sorted from blood. Regarding subset: CD45RA+ positively selected. The V gene is TRBV5-1, the J gene TRBJ2-2; D might be TRBD1 (5 bases). CDR3 DNA: TGCGCCAGCAGCTTGGGAACAGGCACCGGGGAGCTGTTTTTT. Its translation is CASSLGTGTGELFF.